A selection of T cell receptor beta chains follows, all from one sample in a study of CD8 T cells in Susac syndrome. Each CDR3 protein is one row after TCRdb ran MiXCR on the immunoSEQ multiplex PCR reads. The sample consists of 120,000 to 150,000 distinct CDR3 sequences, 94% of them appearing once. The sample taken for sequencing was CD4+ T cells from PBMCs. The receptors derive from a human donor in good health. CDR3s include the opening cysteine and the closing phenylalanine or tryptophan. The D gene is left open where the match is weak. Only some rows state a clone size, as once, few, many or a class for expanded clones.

TGTGCCAGCTCACCTAGTGACAGGGACCTCACCTACGAGCAGTACTTC	CASSPSDRDLTYEQYF	NA	TRBV18	TRBJ2-7	TRBD1	16
TGTGCCAGCAGCCAACTCCGGGACTTCCAGTACTTC	CASSQLRDFQYF	NA	TRBV28	TRBJ2-5	NA	12
TGCGCCAGCAGCGCAGACAGGGCCGTTGGGAAAGCTTTCTTT	CASSADRAVGKAFF	NA	TRBV5-1	TRBJ1-1	TRBD1	14
TGTGCCAGCAGCCGGGGACATTCGAACACTGAAGCTTTCTTT	CASSRGHSNTEAFF	NA	TRBV9	TRBJ1-1	NA	14
TGCAGCGTTGAAGGGCGGACAGGCTCCTATGGCTACACCTTC	CSVEGRTGSYGYTF	NA	TRBV29-1	TRBJ1-2	TRBD1	14
TGTGCCAGCAGCCTCACTATAGAGACCCAGTACTTC	CASSLTIETQYF	NA	TRBV12-3/TRBV12-4	TRBJ2-5	NA	12
TGTGCCAGCAGTGATGTACAGGGCGGTTACAATGAGCAGTTCTTC	CASSDVQGGYNEQFF	NA	TRBV2	TRBJ2-1	NA	15
TGCAGTGCTAGAGATCTGGGGCGCGTTACCTATGGCTACACCTTC	CSARDLGRVTYGYTF	NA	TRBV20-1	TRBJ1-2	NA	15
TGTGCCAGCATCAACGGTCAGGAGACCGGGGAGCTGTTTTTT	CASINGQETGELFF	NA	TRBV6-6	TRBJ2-2	NA	14
TGTGCCAGCAGCACTAGCCGAGGGTCCTACGAGCAGTACTTC	CASSTSRGSYEQYF	NA	TRBV7-2	TRBJ2-7	NA	14
TGCGCCAGCAGCCAAGATGGGACGAGCACAGATACGCAGTATTTT	CASSQDGTSTDTQYF	NA	TRBV4-1	TRBJ2-3	NA	15
TGCAGTGCTAGTAGTTCCCGACTTGGATCTGGAAACACCATATATTTT	CSASSSRLGSGNTIYF	NA	TRBV20-1	TRBJ1-3	NA	16
TGTGCCAGCAGTTTGGGCCCCTATAGTAGCACAGATACGCAGTATTTT	CASSLGPYSSTDTQYF	NA	TRBV12-3/TRBV12-4	TRBJ2-3	NA	16
TGCAGTGCTAGGGAGGGGACAGGAGGTCCCTATGGCTACACCTTC	CSAREGTGGPYGYTF	NA	TRBV20-1	TRBJ1-2	TRBD1	15
TGTGCCAGCAGTCGGCAGGGGGCAGATACGCAGTATTTT	CASSRQGADTQYF	NA	TRBV2	TRBJ2-3	TRBD1	13
TGTGCCAGCAGTTTCTTGGAGGCGGAGGAGCAGTACTTC	CASSFLEAEEQYF	NA	TRBV12-3/TRBV12-4	TRBJ2-7	NA	13
TGCAGTGCTAGTCCCACCCCGTGGAACACTGAAGCTTTCTTT	CSASPTPWNTEAFF	NA	TRBV20-1	TRBJ1-1	NA	14
TGTGCCAGCAGCCAAGGCTCAGGGGGCATCTACAATGAGCAGTTCTTC	CASSQGSGGIYNEQFF	NA	TRBV3-1	TRBJ2-1	TRBD1	16
TGCAGCGTTCCGGGACAGGGGTTCCTCGGTGAAAAACTGTTTTTT	CSVPGQGFLGEKLFF	once	TRBV29-1	TRBJ1-4	TRBD1	15
TGTGCCAGCCAGGGGGCCGGGGAGCTGTTTTTT	CASQGAGELFF	NA	TRBV12-3/TRBV12-4	TRBJ2-2	TRBD1	11
TGCGCCAGCAGCTTGGTAATAGCAGGCTCCTACAATGAGCAGTTCTTC	CASSLVIAGSYNEQFF	NA	TRBV5-1	TRBJ2-1	NA	16
TGTGCCAGCAGGTACATCGACAGTCCCGGGCAGCCCCAGCATTTT	CASRYIDSPGQPQHF	NA	TRBV6-5	TRBJ1-5	NA	15
TGTGCCAGTAGAAGTGGCTATGAGCAGTTCTTC	CASRSGYEQFF	NA	TRBV19	TRBJ2-1	NA	11
TGTGCCAGCTCACTAGGGGACGGGACCTACGAGCAGTACTTC	CASSLGDGTYEQYF	few	TRBV18	TRBJ2-7	NA	14
TGCGCCAGCAGCTTGGAGCGGGAAGAGGATACGCAGTATTTT	CASSLEREEDTQYF	NA	TRBV5-1	TRBJ2-3	TRBD2	14
TGCAGTGCACCGGGAGGGACATCCCGGTACAATGAGCAGTTCTTC	CSAPGGTSRYNEQFF	once	TRBV20-1	TRBJ2-1	TRBD2	15
TGTGCCAGCTCAAGGGCTAGCGGGGTCTACGAGCAGTACTTC	CASSRASGVYEQYF	once	TRBV28	TRBJ2-7	TRBD2	14
TGTGCCAGCAGCCAACAGGTTCCCAATGAGCAGTTCTTC	CASSQQVPNEQFF	NA	TRBV3-1	TRBJ2-1	NA	13
TGCGCCAGCAGTCAGCAGGGGGGATTCTGGGCTTTCTTT	CASSQQGGFWAFF	NA	TRBV10-2	TRBJ1-1	TRBD1	13
TGTGCCAGCAGCTTACGGCCGCAAGAGACCCAGTACTTC	CASSLRPQETQYF	NA	TRBV11-1	TRBJ2-5	NA	13
TGTGCCAGCAGCTACCCAGGACGAATTGGTGGCTACACCTTC	CASSYPGRIGGYTF	NA	TRBV7-9	TRBJ1-2	NA	14
TGCAGTGCTAGAGGGGCCAGGGTGGGAAATCAAGAGACCCAGTACTTC	CSARGARVGNQETQYF	NA	TRBV20-1	TRBJ2-5	NA	16
TGTGCCAGCAGTTTGTCCCGGGACATGTGGGGGAACACTGAAGCTTTCTTT	CASSLSRDMWGNTEAFF	NA	TRBV6-5	TRBJ1-1	NA	17
TGTGCCAGCAGTTACTCGAAAGTGAACACTGAAGCTTTCTTT	CASSYSKVNTEAFF	NA	TRBV6-5	TRBJ1-1	NA	14
TGTGCCACCAGTGATCCAGGGATTTCAGAGACCCAGTACTTC	CATSDPGISETQYF	few	TRBV24-1	TRBJ2-5	NA	14
TGTGCCATCAGCCCTTTAGAGGAGCAGTTCTTC	CAISPLEEQFF	NA	TRBV10-3	TRBJ2-1	NA	11
TGTGCCTGGAGGAGAGGTAGCGGGAGCGGGGATACGCAGTATTTT	CAWRRGSGSGDTQYF	NA	TRBV30	TRBJ2-3	TRBD2	15
TGTGCCACCAGTGAATCTTACAATGAGCAGTTCTTC	CATSESYNEQFF	NA	TRBV24-1	TRBJ2-1	NA	12
TGTGCCAGCAGCTATACGAGGACAGGGGGCCTTGTTGGCAATCAGCCCCAGCATTTT	CASSYTRTGGLVGNQPQHF	NA	TRBV7-9	TRBJ1-5	TRBD1	19
TGCGCCAGCAGCCCGAGGGCGCGGGAGACCTACAATGAGCAGTTCTTC	CASSPRARETYNEQFF	NA	TRBV5-1	TRBJ2-1	TRBD2	16
TGTGCCAGCAGTTACGCGAACACTGAAGCTTTCTTT	CASSYANTEAFF	NA	TRBV6-5	TRBJ1-1	NA	12
TGTGCCAGCAGCGGGGGGGGAGGCAAGGAGACCCAGTACTTC	CASSGGGGKETQYF	NA	TRBV9	TRBJ2-5	TRBD2	14
TGTGCCACCAGCAGAGTGTCCCTTGGCACTGAAGCTTTCTTT	CATSRVSLGTEAFF	NA	TRBV15	TRBJ1-1	NA	14
TGTGCCAGCAGTTTTTACGGGGGCACCGGGGAGCTGTTTTTT	CASSFYGGTGELFF	NA	TRBV28	TRBJ2-2	NA	14
TGTGCCAGCAGCTTGTTTGTCACCGCGGGGGCCAAAAACATTCAGTACTTC	CASSLFVTAGAKNIQYF	NA	TRBV5-6	TRBJ2-4	NA	17
TGCAGCGTTGAAGAAAGTGGGGAGCAGTACTTC	CSVEESGEQYF	NA	TRBV29-1	TRBJ2-7	NA	11
TGTGCCAGCAGCCAATATCCCGGGGCTAACTATGGCTACACCTTC	CASSQYPGANYGYTF	NA	TRBV3-1	TRBJ1-2	NA	15
TGTGCCAGCAGCTCTCCCGGGACAGGGAATGAGCAGTTCTTC	CASSSPGTGNEQFF	NA	TRBV7-3	TRBJ2-1	TRBD1	14
TGTGCCAGCAGCTTCCCAAATACTAGCGGTTCTACGGATACGCAGTATTTT	CASSFPNTSGSTDTQYF	NA	TRBV7-8	TRBJ2-3	TRBD2	17
TGCGCCAGCAGCCCCCGAAGGGGCGGGCGAGGAACCGGGGAGCTGTTTTTT	CASSPRRGGRGTGELFF	once	TRBV5-1	TRBJ2-2	NA	17
TGTGCCATCAAGGGACTGTGGAATGAAAAACTGTTTTTT	CAIKGLWNEKLFF	NA	TRBV10-3	TRBJ1-4	NA	13
TGCGCCAGCAGCCAAGAGAAGTGGGCAGGGGGGAAACTGTTTTTT	CASSQEKWAGGKLFF	NA	TRBV4-1	TRBJ1-4	TRBD1	15
TGTGCCAGCTCTCTGGGACTCCTGGGGACTGAAGCTTTCTTT	CASSLGLLGTEAFF	NA	TRBV18	TRBJ1-1	NA	14
TGCAGTGCTACCAGATTCAGCTACGAGCAGTACTTC	CSATRFSYEQYF	NA	TRBV20-1	TRBJ2-7	NA	12